The entry that follows covers one T cell receptor (beta chain) sequence. The data derive from a study of blood T cell repertoires in COVID-19. In the authors' methods: Scientists estimated how many nucleated cells there were by amplifying reference gene primers. Sequenced by immunoSEQ multiplex PCR; TCRdb stores in-frame clones only, minus some. V and J calls and clone size are copied from that table; D and trimming were computed from the DNA. The sample holds about 220,000 clones; roughly 80% are singletons and the top ten take 7.2%. Looked up from germline, CDR1 is GTSNPN and CDR2 is SVGIG (reference sequence). The CDR3 contains 14 residues. The germline V and J ends were trimmed by 1 base and 9 bases, with 16 bases remaining between them.

The rearrangement links TRBV30 to TRBJ1-5; D is unclear. Material: peripheral blood. This receptor was obtained from a woman aged 70-85 years with acute or convalescent COVID-19. The CDR3 is CAWSASAASGPQHF. CDR3 sequence (DNA): TGTGCCTGGAGTGCTTCGGCTGCCTCGGGGCCCCAGCATTTT.